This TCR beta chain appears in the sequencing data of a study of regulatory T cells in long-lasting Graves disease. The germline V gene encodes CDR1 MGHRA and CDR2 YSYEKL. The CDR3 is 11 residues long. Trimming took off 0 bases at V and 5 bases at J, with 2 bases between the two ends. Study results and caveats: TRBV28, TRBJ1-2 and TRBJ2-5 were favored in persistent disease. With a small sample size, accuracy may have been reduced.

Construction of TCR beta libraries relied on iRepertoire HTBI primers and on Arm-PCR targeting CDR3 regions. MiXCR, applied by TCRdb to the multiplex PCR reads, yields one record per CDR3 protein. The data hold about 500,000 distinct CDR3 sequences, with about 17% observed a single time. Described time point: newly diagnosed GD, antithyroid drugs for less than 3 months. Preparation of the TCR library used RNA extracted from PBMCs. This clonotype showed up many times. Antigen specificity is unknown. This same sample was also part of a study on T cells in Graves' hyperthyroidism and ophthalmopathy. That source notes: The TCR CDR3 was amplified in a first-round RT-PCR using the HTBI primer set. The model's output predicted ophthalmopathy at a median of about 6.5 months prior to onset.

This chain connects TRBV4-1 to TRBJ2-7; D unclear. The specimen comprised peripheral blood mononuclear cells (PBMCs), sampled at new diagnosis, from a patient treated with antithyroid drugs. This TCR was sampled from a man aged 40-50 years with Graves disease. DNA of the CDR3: TGCGCCAGCAGCCAAGACCACGAGCAGTACTTC. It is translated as CASSQDHEQYF.